Detailed here is one T cell receptor (beta chain). Its antigen is undetermined. The sample originates from a study of cytomegalovirus exposure and HLA in healthy donors. Study findings and constraints: Based on reports, TCR beta sequences accurately predicted HLA-A and HLA-B alleles for most subjects. Among TCR sequences, most were rare, though some public TCRs appeared in many donors. Among immune exposure information, only CMV serostatus was available.

Researchers ran the PCR with 60 Vbeta and 13 Jbeta primers. Original processing methods: Among the unique TCR beta chains that a later analysis counted, about 84 million in all, 9.5 million to 12 million were shared. Libraries were prepared by immunoSEQ multiplex PCR; TCRdb keeps only in-frame clonotypes and omits some of them. That table supplies the V and J calls and clone size; D and trimming were determined from the DNA. The repertoire holds 150,000 to 180,000 clones, with around 82% as singletons. V lost 3 bases and J 7 bases, leaving 6 bases between the germline ends. The CDR3 totals 11 residues. Germline V gene data show CDR1 as MDHEN and CDR2 as SYDVKM.

This TCR was sampled from a woman aged 40 to 50 in good health and CMV-seropositive. Sequencing was performed on PBMCs. V usage is TRBV28 and J usage is TRBJ1-2; D call uncertain. DNA for the CDR3: TGTGCCAGCAGTTTGGAGGGTGGCTACACCTTC. Its translation is CASSLEGGYTF.